The 29 T cell receptor beta chains below come from one sample, sequenced in a study of T-cell memory formation after mild COVID-19. From the 5' RACE reads, TCRdb called clonotypes with MiXCR, one entry per CDR3 protein. The data show fewer than 500,000 distinct CDR3 sequences, 20% to 25% seen once. Input material: PBMCs or a T cell subset sorted from them (not recorded which). These receptor sequences come from an adult woman who had mild COVID-19 (a few samples of this study predate the infection). Cell type and time point are not known.

V gene TRBV7-8 combines with J gene TRBJ2-2, with 8 bases fitting TRBD2. The CDR3 is 15 residues long. J lost 0 bases, V lost 11 bases, and 8 bases had no gene match. CDR1 SGHVS and CDR2 FQNEAQ come from the germline V gene. CDR3 bases: TGTGCCTTGCGGCCACTAGCGGCGAACACCGGGGAGCTGTTTTTT. Its translation is CALRPLAANTGELFF.

This clonotype showed up just a few times. The J gene is TRBJ2-7, the V gene TRBV6-5, with D perhaps matching TRBD2 (6 bases). CDR1 and CDR2 from the germline V gene are MNHEY and SVGAGI. V lost 6 bases and J 6 bases, leaving 18 bases between the germline ends. This CDR3 has 14 amino acids. The DNA for the CDR3 is TGTGCCAGCAGCCCAGTAGGCGGGGCCCTCGAGCAGTACTTC. It is translated as CASSPVGGALEQYF.

The table lists this clonotype with many counts. This sequence joins TRBV4-2 and TRBJ2-3; D gene unclear. The germline V gene has CDR1 LGHNA and CDR2 YNFKEQ. V lost 0 bases to trimming and J lost 8 bases, with 9 bases between them. The CDR3 is made up of 13 amino acids. CDR3 nucleotide sequence: TGTGCCAGCAGCCAAGATCGGACGGGTACGCAGTATTTT. Its protein product is CASSQDRTGTQYF.

This clonotype occurred a few times. The genes are TRBV13 and TRBJ1-1, with a possible D match to TRBD1 (5 bases). V lost 7 bases, J lost 5 bases, and 14 bases lay in between. The CDR3 runs 13 residues. Germline V CDR1 and CDR2: PRHDT, FYEKMQ (reference sequence). The CDR3: CASTPQGVTEAFF. The CDR3 DNA is TGTGCCAGCACCCCGCAGGGTGTTACTGAAGCTTTCTTT.

This clonotype occurred a few times. This CDR3 is CASSLVTGTGSNEQYF. The CDR3, as DNA: TGCGCCAGCAGCTTGGTGACCGGGACAGGGTCCAACGAGCAGTACTTC. The V gene is TRBV5-1, the J gene TRBJ2-7; 9 bases fit TRBD1. CDR3 length equals 16 residues. V shed 0 bases, J shed 5 bases, and the junction held 9 bases outside the gene matches. The germline V gene encodes CDR1 SGHRS and CDR2 YFSETQ.

This chain uses TRBV6-1 with TRBJ1-2, with TRBD1 as a possible D gene (5 bases). From germline, CDR1 is MNHNS and CDR2 SASEGT. This CDR3 has 17 amino acids. Trimming cost V 6 bases and J 4 bases, with 24 bases left between them. CDR3 in DNA: TGTGCCAGCAGCCTCCCCCGTTCAATCCAAGGGGCCTATGGCTACACCTTC. This translates into CASSLPRSIQGAYGYTF.

This clonotype has a handful of counts. V gene TRBV18 combines with J gene TRBJ2-7, with no clear D. Per germline, CDR1 KGHSH and CDR2 LQKENI. The CDR3 extends over 13 amino acids. V was trimmed by 3 bases and J by 6 bases, leaving 12 bases between them. The CDR3 coding sequence is TGTGCCAGCTCACCTACAGCACAGAGCGAGCAGTACTTC. Translated: CASSPTAQSEQYF.

CDR3 nucleotides: TGTGCCAGCAGCCAGAATAGCGGCTCCTACAATGAGCAGTTCTTC. Protein: CASSQNSGSYNEQFF. The rearrangement links TRBV7-3 to TRBJ2-1; tentatively, D is TRBD2 (6 bases). CDR1 and CDR2 (germline): SGHTA, FQGTGA. CDR3 length: 15 amino acids. V was pared by 5 bases and J by 0 bases, with 11 bases between.

The J gene is TRBJ2-7, the V gene TRBV10-3, with D possibly matching TRBD2 (7 bases). V lost 0 bases, J lost 2 bases, and 11 bases lay in between. The CDR3 totals 15 residues. Germline-derived CDR1 and CDR2 are ENHRY and SYGVKD. DNA for the CDR3: TGTGCCATCAGTGAGTCGGGGGGGGCCACCTACGAGCAGTACTTC. Its protein is CAISESGGATYEQYF.

The chain is built from TRBV5-1 and TRBJ1-1; D is unclear. This CDR3 comprises 14 residues. Germline V gene sequence: CDR1 SGHRS, CDR2 YFSETQ. Trimming took 0 bases from V and 1 from J, leaving 7 bases between them. The CDR3 spells CASSLANPNTEAFF. The CDR3 DNA is TGCGCCAGCAGCTTGGCCAACCCGAACACTGAAGCTTTCTTT.

The V and J genes are TRBV15 and TRBJ2-7; D gene unclear. The V and J ends lost 4 bases and 4 bases respectively, with 11 bases between them. This CDR3 spans 13 amino acids. Germline V lookup: CDR1 LNHNV, CDR2 YYDKDF (reference sequence). The CDR3 coding sequence is TGTGCCACCAGCACCCGAAACGGGTACGAGCAGTACTTC. Protein product: CATSTRNGYEQYF.

This chain connects TRBV2 to TRBJ2-7; a weak D match, TRBD2 (7 bases). V lost 2 bases and J lost 7, with 12 bases in between. The CDR3 is made up of 13 amino acids. The germline CDR1 and CDR2 sequences are SNHLY and FYNNEI. The CDR3 protein is CASSENREGEQYF. In nucleotides, the CDR3 is TGTGCCAGCAGTGAAAACAGGGAGGGAGAGCAGTACTTC. The entire variable domain, with the rest obtained from reference TRBV2 and TRBJ2-7, is as follows: EPEVTQTPSHQVTQMGQEVILRCVPISNHLYFYWYRQILGQKVEFLVSFYNNEISEKSEIFDDQFSVERPDGSNFTLKIRSTKLEDSAMYFCASSENREGEQYFGPGTRLTVT.

The chain links TRBV4-3 to TRBJ2-7, with a tentative D call TRBD2 (5 bases). V lost 2 bases and J 0 bases, leaving 11 bases between the germline ends. The germline CDR1 and CDR2 sequences are LGHNA and YSLEER. The CDR3 has 15 residues. CDR3 in DNA: TGCGCCAGCAGCCAATGGGCTAGCTTCTCCTACGAGCAGTACTTC. Amino acids: CASSQWASFSYEQYF.

The V and J genes are TRBV6-5 and TRBJ2-3; possibly TRBD1 for D (5 bases). The ends were cut back, 7 bases at V and 5 bases at J, with 7 bases in the middle. The CDR3 loop spans 11 amino acids. Germline values: CDR1 MNHEY, CDR2 SVGAGI. Written as DNA, the CDR3 is TGTGCCAGCACAGGGATAGATACGCAGTATTTT. It encodes CASTGIDTQYF.

The rearrangement links TRBV12-3 or TRBV12-4 to TRBJ2-2; D remains ambiguous. There are 15 residues in the CDR3. The ends were cut back, 5 bases at V and 5 bases at J, with 15 bases in the middle. CDR3 DNA sequence: TGTGCCAGCAGTCGGCCAGGTTGGGGTACCGGGGAGCTGTTTTTT. Translated: CASSRPGWGTGELFF.

The genes are TRBV9 and TRBJ1-3; tentatively, D is TRBD1 (6 bases). Germline CDR1 reads SGDLS; CDR2 reads YYNGEE. The CDR3 has 16 amino acids. Between the trimmed V and J ends, which lost 2 bases and 2 bases, there was a span of 14 bases. CDR3 amino acids: CASSVGQGLAGNTIYF. The CDR3 DNA follows: TGTGCCAGCAGCGTCGGGCAGGGGCTTGCTGGAAACACCATATATTTT.

This chain links TRBV6-5 with TRBJ2-5; D remains unclear. Germline assignment: CDR1 MNHEY and CDR2 SVGAGI. The germline V and J ends were trimmed by 5 bases and 5 bases, with 9 bases remaining between them. The CDR3 covers 12 residues. The CDR3 protein is CASSQFGETQYF. CDR3 bases: TGTGCCAGCAGTCAATTCGGGGAGACCCAGTACTTC.

The chain links TRBV19 to TRBJ1-5; D may be TRBD1 (6 bases). V shed 0 bases and J shed 2 bases, with 11 bases lying between them. Looked up from germline, CDR1 is LNHDA and CDR2 is SQIVND (reference sequence). This CDR3 has 16 residues. The CDR3 nucleotides are TGTGCCAGTAGTATAGAGGGGGGGGCGCGCAATCAGCCCCAGCATTTT. Amino acid sequence: CASSIEGGARNQPQHF.

A few counts support this clonotype. V and J are TRBV20-1 and TRBJ2-1; the D call may be TRBD1 or TRBD2 (5 bases each). Germline CDR1 and CDR2: DFQATT and SNEGSKA (reference sequence). Trimming cost V 8 bases and J 6 bases, with 17 bases left between them. This CDR3 has 13 residues. CDR3 loop: CSFKMGVRNEQFF. In DNA, the CDR3 is TGCAGTTTCAAGATGGGGGTGCGCAATGAGCAGTTCTTC.

This clonotype has only a few counts. V gene TRBV14 combines with J gene TRBJ2-7; tentatively, D is TRBD2 (6 bases). The CDR3 contains 14 residues. Trimming removed 3 bases from V and 2 bases from J, with 11 bases in between. The germline V gene encodes CDR1 SGHDN and CDR2 FVKESK. CDR3 protein: CASSQRGGPYEQYF. The CDR3 bases are TGTGCCAGCAGCCAGAGGGGAGGACCCTACGAGCAGTACTTC.

This clonotype was detected many times. The rearrangement joins TRBV5-1 to TRBJ2-3; 8 bases align to TRBD1. Germline values: CDR1 SGHRS, CDR2 YFSETQ. Trimming removed 4 bases from V and 2 bases from J; junction bases left unmatched: 9. The CDR3 is 16 amino acids. This CDR3 is CASSPGQGGTTDTQYF. The CDR3 coding sequence is TGCGCCAGCAGCCCCGGACAGGGTGGTACCACAGATACGCAGTATTTT.

The V and J genes are TRBV4-2 and TRBJ2-7, with no clear D. This CDR3 is 18 amino acids long. Trimming removed 4 bases from V and 1 base from J, with 23 bases in between. From germline, CDR1 is LGHNA and CDR2 YNFKEQ. The CDR3: CASSPTLITGPLSYEQYF. The CDR3 DNA follows: TGTGCCAGCAGCCCAACTCTGATAACCGGGCCCCTTTCCTACGAGCAGTACTTC.

The gene calls are TRBV7-2 and TRBJ1-4; 8 nucleotides match TRBD1. The CDR3 sequence is 16 residues long. V trimming: 1 base; J trimming: 9 bases; junction bases outside the gene matches: 10. CDR1 is SGHTA and CDR2 is FQGNSA in the germline V gene. The CDR3 DNA sequence: TGTGCCAGCAGCTTAGGCCCAGGGGGCGAGGGGAAAAAACTGTTTTTT. Its protein is CASSLGPGGEGKKLFF.

V gene TRBV5-1 combines with J gene TRBJ1-6, with 8 positions matching TRBD1. The CDR3 totals 15 residues. CDR1 is SGHRS and CDR2 is YFSETQ in the germline V gene. With 2 bases clipped from V and 10 bases from J, the junction kept 8 bases outside the gene matches. CDR3 bases: TGCGCCAGCAGCTTAAATACCGCAGGGGGCTCACCCCTCCACTTT. This gives the protein CASSLNTAGGSPLHF.

The rearrangement links TRBV20-1 to TRBJ2-3, with 7 nucleotides matching TRBD2. Germline V CDR1 and CDR2: DFQATT, SNEGSKA (reference sequence). The J segment lost 1 base and the V segment lost 2 bases, leaving 9 bases of the junction unmatched. The CDR3 loop spans 16 amino acids. The CDR3 is CSARTGGGSRTDTQYF. The CDR3 bases are TGCAGTGCTAGAACGGGCGGCGGGAGTCGCACAGATACGCAGTATTTT.

This clonotype showed up just a few times. The chain uses TRBV7-2 and TRBJ1-1; D not certain. Per the germline V gene, CDR1 is SGHTA and CDR2 is FQGNSA. The CDR3 extends over 15 amino acids. Trimming stripped 1 base from V and 6 bases from J, with 15 bases between. In nucleotides, the CDR3 is TGTGCCAGCAGCTTAGGGCTACCTAGGGCACCTGAAGCTTTCTTT. Translated, it gives CASSLGLPRAPEAFF.

In its sample, this clonotype was seen a few times. The chain joins TRBV6-5 to TRBJ1-2; 8 bases map to TRBD1. Germline assignment: CDR1 MNHEY and CDR2 SVGAGI. After removal of 6 bases from V and 9 bases from J, the junction contained 6 bases not matched to a gene. The CDR3 is 12 residues long. This CDR3 is CASSPGQGRYTF. CDR3 in DNA: TGTGCCAGCAGCCCCGGACAGGGCCGCTACACCTTC.

The J gene is TRBJ1-2, the V gene TRBV9; 7 positions agree with TRBD1. This CDR3 has 15 amino acids. Trimming at V came to 4 bases and at J to 7 bases, leaving 13 bases not matched to a gene. Germline V CDR1 and CDR2: SGDLS, YYNGEE. The CDR3 is CASSSTDRTLSGYTF. CDR3 DNA sequence: TGTGCCAGCAGCTCAACGGACAGGACGCTGAGTGGCTACACCTTC.

In this sample, this clonotype turned up once. The rearrangement uses TRBV20-1 and TRBJ1-2; no clear D. CDR3 length equals 11 residues. Between the trimmed V and J ends, which lost 6 bases and 2 bases, there was a span of 7 bases. The germline CDR1 and CDR2 sequences are DFQATT and SNEGSKA (reference sequence). For the CDR3, the DNA is TGCAGTGCCGGGGAGAACTATGGCTACACCTTC. Its protein is CSAGENYGYTF.